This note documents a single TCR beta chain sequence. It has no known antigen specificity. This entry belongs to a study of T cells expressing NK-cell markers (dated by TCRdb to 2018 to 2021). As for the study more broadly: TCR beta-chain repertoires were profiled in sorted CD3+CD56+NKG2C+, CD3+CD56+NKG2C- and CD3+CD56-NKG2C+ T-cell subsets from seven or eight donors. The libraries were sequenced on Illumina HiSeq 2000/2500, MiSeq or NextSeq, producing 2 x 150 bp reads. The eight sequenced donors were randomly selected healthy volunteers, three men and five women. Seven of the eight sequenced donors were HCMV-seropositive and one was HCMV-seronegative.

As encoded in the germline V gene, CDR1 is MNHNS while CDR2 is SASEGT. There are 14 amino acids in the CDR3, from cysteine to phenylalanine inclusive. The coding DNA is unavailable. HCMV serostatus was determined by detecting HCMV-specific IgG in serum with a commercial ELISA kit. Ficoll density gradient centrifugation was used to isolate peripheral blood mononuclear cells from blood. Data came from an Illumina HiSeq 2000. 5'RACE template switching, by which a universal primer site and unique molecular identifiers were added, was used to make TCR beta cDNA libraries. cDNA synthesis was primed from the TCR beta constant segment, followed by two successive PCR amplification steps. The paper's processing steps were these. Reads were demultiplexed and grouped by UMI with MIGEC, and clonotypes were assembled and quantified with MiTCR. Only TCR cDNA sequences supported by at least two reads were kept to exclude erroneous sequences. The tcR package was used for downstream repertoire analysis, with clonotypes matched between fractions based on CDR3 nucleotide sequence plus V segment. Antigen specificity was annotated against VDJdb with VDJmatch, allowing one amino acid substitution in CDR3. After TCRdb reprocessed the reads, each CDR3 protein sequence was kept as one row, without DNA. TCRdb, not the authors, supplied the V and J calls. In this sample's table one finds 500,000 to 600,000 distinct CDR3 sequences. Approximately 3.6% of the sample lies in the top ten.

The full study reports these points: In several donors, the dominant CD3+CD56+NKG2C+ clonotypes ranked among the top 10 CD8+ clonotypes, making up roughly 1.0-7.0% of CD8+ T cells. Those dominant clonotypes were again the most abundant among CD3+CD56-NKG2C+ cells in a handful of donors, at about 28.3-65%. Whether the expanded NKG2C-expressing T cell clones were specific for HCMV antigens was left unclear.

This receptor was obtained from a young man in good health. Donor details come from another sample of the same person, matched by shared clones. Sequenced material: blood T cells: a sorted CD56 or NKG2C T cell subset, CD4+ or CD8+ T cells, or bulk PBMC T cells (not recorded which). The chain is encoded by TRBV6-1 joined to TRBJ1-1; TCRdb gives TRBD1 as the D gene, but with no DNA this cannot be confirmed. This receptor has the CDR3 CASSGRDRNTEAFF.